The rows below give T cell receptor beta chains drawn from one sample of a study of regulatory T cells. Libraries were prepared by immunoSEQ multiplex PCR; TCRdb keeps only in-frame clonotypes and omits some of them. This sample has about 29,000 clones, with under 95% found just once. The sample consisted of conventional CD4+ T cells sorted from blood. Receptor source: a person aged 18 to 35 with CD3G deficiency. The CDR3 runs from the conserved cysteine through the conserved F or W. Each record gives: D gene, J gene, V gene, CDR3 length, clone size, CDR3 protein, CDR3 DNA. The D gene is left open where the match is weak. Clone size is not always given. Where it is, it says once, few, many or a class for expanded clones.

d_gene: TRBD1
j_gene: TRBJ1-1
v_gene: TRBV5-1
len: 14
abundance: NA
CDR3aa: CASSSGDSNTEAFF
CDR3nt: TGCGCCAGCAGCTCCGGGGACAGTAACACTGAAGCTTTCTTT

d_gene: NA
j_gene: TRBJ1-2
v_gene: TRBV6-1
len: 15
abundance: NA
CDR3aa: CASTLQGALNYGYTF
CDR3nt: TGTGCCAGTACTCTACAGGGCGCCCTTAACTATGGCTACACCTTC

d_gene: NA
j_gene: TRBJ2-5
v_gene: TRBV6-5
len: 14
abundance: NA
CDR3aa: CASSYSVSQETQYF
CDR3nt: TGTGCCAGCAGTTACTCGGTGAGCCAAGAGACCCAGTACTTC

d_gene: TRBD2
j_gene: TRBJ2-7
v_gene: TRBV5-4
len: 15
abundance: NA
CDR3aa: CASSFGGGLYDEQYF
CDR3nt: TGTGCCAGCAGCTTCGGGGGGGGATTGTACGACGAGCAGTACTTC

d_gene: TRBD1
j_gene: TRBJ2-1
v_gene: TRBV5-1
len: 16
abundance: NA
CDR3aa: CASSSGDRGGYNEQFF
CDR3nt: TGCGCCAGCAGCTCGGGAGACAGGGGAGGATACAATGAGCAGTTCTTC

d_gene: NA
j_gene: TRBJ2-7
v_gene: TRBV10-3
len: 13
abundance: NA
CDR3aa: CAISEAPGYEQYF
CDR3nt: TGTGCCATCAGTGAAGCCCCCGGGTACGAGCAGTACTTC

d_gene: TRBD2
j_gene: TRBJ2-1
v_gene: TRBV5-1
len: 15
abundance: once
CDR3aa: CASSFSTSPLNEQFF
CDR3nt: TGCGCCAGCAGCTTCTCGACTAGCCCGTTGAATGAGCAGTTCTTC

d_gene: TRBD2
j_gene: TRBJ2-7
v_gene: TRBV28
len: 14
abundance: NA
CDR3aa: CASSSPAGVGEQYF
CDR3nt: TGTGCCAGCAGTTCTCCAGCGGGAGTGGGCGAGCAGTACTTC

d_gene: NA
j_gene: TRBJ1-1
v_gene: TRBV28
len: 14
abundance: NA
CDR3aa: CASSPSWGIGEAFF
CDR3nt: TGTGCCAGCAGTCCCTCGTGGGGGATCGGTGAAGCTTTCTTT

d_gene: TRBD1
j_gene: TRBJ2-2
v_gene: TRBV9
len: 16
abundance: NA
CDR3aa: CASSPGTGIRTGELFF
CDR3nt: TGTGCCAGCAGCCCTGGGACAGGGATAAGGACCGGGGAGCTGTTTTTT

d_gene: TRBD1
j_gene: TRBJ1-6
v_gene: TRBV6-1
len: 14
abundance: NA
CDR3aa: CASRLTGANSPLHF
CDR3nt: TGTGCCAGCAGGCTGACAGGGGCTAATTCACCCCTCCACTTT

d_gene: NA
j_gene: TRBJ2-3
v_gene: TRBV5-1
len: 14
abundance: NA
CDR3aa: CASSVWGLADTQYF
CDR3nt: TGCGCCAGCAGCGTCTGGGGGCTCGCAGATACGCAGTATTTT

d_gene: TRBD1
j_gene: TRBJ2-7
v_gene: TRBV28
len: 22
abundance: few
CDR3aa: CASSFSPGVGRTGLLSSYEQYF
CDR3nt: TGTGCCAGCAGTTTCTCCCCCGGGGTAGGCCGGACAGGCCTTTTATCCTCCTACGAGCAGTACTTC

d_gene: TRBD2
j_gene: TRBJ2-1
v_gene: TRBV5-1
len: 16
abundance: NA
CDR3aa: CASSLGLAGGLNEQFF
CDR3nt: TGCGCCAGCAGCTTAGGACTAGCGGGAGGTCTCAATGAGCAGTTCTTC

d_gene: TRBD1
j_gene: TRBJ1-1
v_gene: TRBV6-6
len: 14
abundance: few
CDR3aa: CASRVDRAGTEAFF
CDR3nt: TGTGCCAGCAGGGTTGACAGGGCGGGCACTGAAGCTTTCTTT

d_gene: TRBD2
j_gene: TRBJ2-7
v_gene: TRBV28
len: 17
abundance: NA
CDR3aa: CASRSGGGSRLSYEQYF
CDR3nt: TGTGCCAGCCGATCCGGGGGGGGATCCCGACTCTCCTACGAGCAGTACTTC

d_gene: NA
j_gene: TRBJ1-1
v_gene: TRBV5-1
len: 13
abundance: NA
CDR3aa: CASSLDEATEAFF
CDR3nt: TGCGCCAGCAGCTTGGATGAGGCGACTGAAGCTTTCTTT

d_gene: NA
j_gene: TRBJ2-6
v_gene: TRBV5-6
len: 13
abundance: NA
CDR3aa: CASRRAGANVLTF
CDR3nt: TGTGCCAGCAGACGGGCTGGGGCCAACGTCCTGACTTTC

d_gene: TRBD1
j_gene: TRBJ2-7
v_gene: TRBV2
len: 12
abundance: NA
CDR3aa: CASRDRGYEQYF
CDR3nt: TGTGCCAGCAGGGACAGGGGCTACGAGCAGTACTTC